The 8 T cell receptor beta chains below come from one sample, sequenced in a study of blood T cells in healthy people across ages. Alongside a J-beta primer mix, a sample-barcoded 5' primer served in a second PCR lasting 7 to 11 cycles. TCRdb used MiXCR to reprocess the 5' RACE reads, holding one entry per CDR3 protein. The sample has about 670,000 distinct CDR3 sequences, 35% to 50% seen once. Sequenced: blood. These receptors came from a man aged 80 or over in good health.

This chain connects TRBV12-3 or TRBV12-4 to TRBJ1-2; TRBD1 is a possible D gene (5 bases). The CDR3 extends over 14 amino acids. V lost 3 bases, J lost 3 bases, and 11 bases lay in between. CDR3 loop: CASSLVGTDYGYTF. DNA for the CDR3: TGTGCCAGCAGTTTGGTAGGGACGGACTATGGCTACACCTTC.

This clonotype appeared a few times. The V call is TRBV6-5, the J call TRBJ1-4; TRBD1 aligns across 8 bases. The germline V gene has CDR1 MNHEY and CDR2 SVGAGI. The V segment lost 2 bases and the J segment 8 bases; nucleotides outside the gene matches: 10. This CDR3 has 16 residues. This CDR3 is CASSYETQGAEEKLFF. Here the CDR3 DNA reads TGTGCCAGCAGTTACGAGACTCAGGGGGCAGAAGAAAAACTGTTTTTT.

This clonotype was found a few times. This chain joins TRBV7-9 and TRBJ1-6; no clear D gene. V was trimmed by 5 bases and J by 9 bases, leaving 14 bases between them. The CDR3 is made up of 14 amino acids. Germline loops: CDR1 SEHNR, CDR2 FQNEAQ (reference sequence). Written as DNA, the CDR3 is TGTGCCAGCAGCAACGAGGCTAGGGCTTCACCCCTCCACTTT. Translation gives CASSNEARASPLHF.

This clonotype was seen at least ten times. The rearrangement uses TRBV4-2 and TRBJ2-5, with 9 bases that match TRBD2. The V segment lost 1 base and the J segment 5 bases; nucleotides outside the gene matches: 2. This CDR3 comprises 14 residues. Germline V gene lookup returns CDR1 LGHNA and CDR2 YNFKEQ. The DNA of the CDR3 is TGTGCCAGCAGCCAAGGAACTAGCGGGGAGACCCAGTACTTC. Its protein product is CASSQGTSGETQYF.

This chain joins TRBV12-3 or TRBV12-4 and TRBJ2-3; D is perhaps TRBD2 (5 bases). Trimming cost V 2 bases and J 4 bases, with 10 bases left between them. This CDR3 contains 14 residues. CDR3 DNA sequence: TGTGCCAGCAGTTTATTTCGGCGGGCAGATACGCAGTATTTT. Protein sequence: CASSLFRRADTQYF.

The rearrangement links TRBV6-5 to TRBJ2-7; 8 positions agree with TRBD1. The CDR3 contains 15 residues. The V segment lost 2 bases and the J segment 2 bases; nucleotides outside the gene matches: 5. Germline CDR1 MNHEY, CDR2 SVGAGI. The CDR3 reads CASSYIQTGAYEQYF. The CDR3 bases are TGTGCCAGCAGTTACATCCAGACAGGGGCCTACGAGCAGTACTTC.

The chain links TRBV6-6 to TRBJ2-7; D is unresolved. V was shortened by 2 bases and J by 7 bases, with 15 bases between the two germline ends. CDR3 length equals 14 residues. Germline CDR1 and CDR2: MNHNY and SVGAGI (reference sequence). This CDR3 is CASSYGDTEREQYF. In DNA form, the CDR3 reads TGTGCCAGCAGTTACGGTGACACAGAAAGGGAGCAGTACTTC.

This chain connects TRBV7-2 to TRBJ2-3; 10 nucleotides agree with TRBD1. The CDR3 sequence is 15 residues long. In germline, CDR1 is SGHTA, CDR2 FQGNSA. With 6 bases clipped from V and 6 bases from J, the junction kept 9 bases outside the gene matches. As DNA, the CDR3 is TGTGCCAGCAGACGACAGGGGGCTGTGGCTGATACGCAGTATTTT. Residues: CASRRQGAVADTQYF.